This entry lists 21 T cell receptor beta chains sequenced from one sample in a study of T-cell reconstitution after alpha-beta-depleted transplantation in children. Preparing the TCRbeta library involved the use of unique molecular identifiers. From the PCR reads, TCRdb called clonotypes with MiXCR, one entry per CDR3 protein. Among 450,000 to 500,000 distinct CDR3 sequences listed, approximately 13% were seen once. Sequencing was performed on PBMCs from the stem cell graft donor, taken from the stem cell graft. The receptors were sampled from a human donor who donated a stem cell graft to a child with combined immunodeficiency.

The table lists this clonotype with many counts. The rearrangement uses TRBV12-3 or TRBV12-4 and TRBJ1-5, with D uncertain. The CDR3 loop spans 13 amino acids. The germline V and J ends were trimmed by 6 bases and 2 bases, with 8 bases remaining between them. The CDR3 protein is CASRDRGNQPQHF. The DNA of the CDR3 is TGTGCCAGCAGAGACCGGGGCAATCAGCCCCAGCATTTT.

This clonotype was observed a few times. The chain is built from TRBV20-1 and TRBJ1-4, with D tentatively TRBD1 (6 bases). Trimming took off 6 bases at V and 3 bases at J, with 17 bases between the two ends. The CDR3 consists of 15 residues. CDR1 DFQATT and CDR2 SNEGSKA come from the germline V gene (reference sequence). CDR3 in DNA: TGCAGTGCCCTGTCGGGGGGCTTTGCTAATGAAAAACTGTTTTTT. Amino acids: CSALSGGFANEKLFF.

The CDR3, as DNA: TGTGCCAGCAGCCCCGGGACAGGGAAAAATTCACCCCTCCACTTT. It encodes CASSPGTGKNSPLHF. V and J are TRBV7-9 and TRBJ1-6, with TRBD1 identical over 9 bases. Germline V gene sequence: CDR1 SEHNR, CDR2 FQNEAQ (reference sequence). The CDR3 consists of 15 residues. V was clipped by 5 bases and J by 7 bases; unmatched bases: 6.

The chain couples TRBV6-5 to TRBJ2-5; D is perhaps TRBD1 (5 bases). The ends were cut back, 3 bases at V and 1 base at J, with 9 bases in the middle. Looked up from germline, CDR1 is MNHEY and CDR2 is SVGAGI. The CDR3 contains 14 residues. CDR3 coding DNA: TGTGCCAGCAGTTATTACGACAGCCAAGAGACCCAGTACTTC. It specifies CASSYYDSQETQYF.

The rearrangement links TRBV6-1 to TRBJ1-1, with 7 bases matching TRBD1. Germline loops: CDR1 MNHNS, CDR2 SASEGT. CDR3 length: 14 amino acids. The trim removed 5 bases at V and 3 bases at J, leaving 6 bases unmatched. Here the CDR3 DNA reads TGTGCCAGCAGTACGACAGGGATCGACACTGAAGCTTTCTTT. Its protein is CASSTTGIDTEAFF.

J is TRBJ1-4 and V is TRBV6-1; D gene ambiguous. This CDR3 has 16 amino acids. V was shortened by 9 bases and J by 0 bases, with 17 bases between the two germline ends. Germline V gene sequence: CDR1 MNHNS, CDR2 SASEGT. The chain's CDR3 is CASSNPDYATNEKLFF. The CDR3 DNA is TGTGCCAGTAGTAATCCCGACTATGCAACTAATGAAAAACTGTTTTTT.

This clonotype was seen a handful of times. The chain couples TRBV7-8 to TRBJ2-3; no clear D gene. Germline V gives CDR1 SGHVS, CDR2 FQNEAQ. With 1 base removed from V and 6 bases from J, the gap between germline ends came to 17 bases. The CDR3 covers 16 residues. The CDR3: CASSLGLALASDTQYF. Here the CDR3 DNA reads TGTGCCAGCAGCTTAGGTTTAGCCCTCGCCTCGGATACGCAGTATTTT.

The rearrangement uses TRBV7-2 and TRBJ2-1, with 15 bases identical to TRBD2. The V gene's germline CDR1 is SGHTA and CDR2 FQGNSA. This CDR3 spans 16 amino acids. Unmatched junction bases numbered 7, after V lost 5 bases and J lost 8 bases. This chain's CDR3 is CASSPLGLAGGDEQFF. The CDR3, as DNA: TGTGCCAGCAGCCCCCTGGGACTAGCGGGAGGTGATGAGCAGTTCTTC.

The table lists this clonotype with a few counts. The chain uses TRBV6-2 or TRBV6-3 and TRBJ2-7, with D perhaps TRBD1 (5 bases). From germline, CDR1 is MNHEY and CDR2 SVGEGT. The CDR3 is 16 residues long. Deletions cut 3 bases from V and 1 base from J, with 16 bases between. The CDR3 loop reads CASSYHSSQGSYEQYF. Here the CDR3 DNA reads TGTGCCAGCAGTTATCACTCATCCCAGGGATCCTACGAGCAGTACTTC.

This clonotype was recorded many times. DNA for the CDR3: TGTGCCAGCAGCAAACTTAGCGGGGGTGAGCAGTTCTTC. Protein sequence: CASSKLSGGEQFF. This chain uses TRBV7-6 with TRBJ2-1, with 9 nucleotides matching TRBD2. This CDR3 is built from 13 residues. V shed 5 bases and J 9 bases; nucleotides not matched to a gene: 5. Germline V gene lookup returns CDR1 SGHVS and CDR2 FNYEAQ.

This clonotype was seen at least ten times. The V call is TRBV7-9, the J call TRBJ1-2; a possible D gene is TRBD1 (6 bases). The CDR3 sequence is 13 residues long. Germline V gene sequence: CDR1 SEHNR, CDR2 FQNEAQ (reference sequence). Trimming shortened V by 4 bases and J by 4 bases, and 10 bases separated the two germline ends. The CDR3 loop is CASSSGTSYGYTF. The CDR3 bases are TGTGCCAGCAGCTCCGGGACAAGCTATGGCTACACCTTC.

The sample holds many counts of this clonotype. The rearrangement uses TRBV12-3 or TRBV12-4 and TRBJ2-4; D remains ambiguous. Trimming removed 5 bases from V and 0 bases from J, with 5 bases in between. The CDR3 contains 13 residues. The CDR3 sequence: CASSSPAKNIQYF. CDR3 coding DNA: TGTGCCAGCAGTAGTCCAGCCAAAAACATTCAGTACTTC.

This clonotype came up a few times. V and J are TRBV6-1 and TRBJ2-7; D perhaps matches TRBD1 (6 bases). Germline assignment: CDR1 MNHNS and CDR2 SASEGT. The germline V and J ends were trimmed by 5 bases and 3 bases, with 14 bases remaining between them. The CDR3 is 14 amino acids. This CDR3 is CASSKPDSVYEQYF. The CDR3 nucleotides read TGTGCCAGCAGTAAACCGGACAGTGTCTACGAGCAGTACTTC.

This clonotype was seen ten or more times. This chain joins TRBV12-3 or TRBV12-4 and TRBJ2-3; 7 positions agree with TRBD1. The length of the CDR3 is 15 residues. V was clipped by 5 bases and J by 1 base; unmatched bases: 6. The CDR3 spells CASSPPGGGTDTQYF. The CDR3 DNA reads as TGTGCCAGCAGTCCTCCAGGGGGAGGCACAGATACGCAGTATTTT.

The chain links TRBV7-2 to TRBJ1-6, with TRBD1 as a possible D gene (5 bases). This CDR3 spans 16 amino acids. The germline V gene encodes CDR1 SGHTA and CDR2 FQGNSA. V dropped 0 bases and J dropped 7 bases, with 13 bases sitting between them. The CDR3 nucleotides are TGTGCCAGCAGCTTAGCGATCGCAGGGAGGAATTCACCCCTCCACTTT. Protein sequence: CASSLAIAGRNSPLHF. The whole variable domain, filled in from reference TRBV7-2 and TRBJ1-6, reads GAGVSQSPSNKVTEKGKDVELRCDPISGHTALYWYRQSLGQGLEFLIYFQGNSAPDKSGLPSDRFSAERTGGSVSTLTIQRTQQEDSAVYLCASSLAIAGRNSPLHFGNGTRLTVT.

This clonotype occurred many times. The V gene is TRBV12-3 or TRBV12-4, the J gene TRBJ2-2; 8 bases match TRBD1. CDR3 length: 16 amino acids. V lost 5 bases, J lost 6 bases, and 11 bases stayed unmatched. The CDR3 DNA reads TGTGCCAGCAGTACCCCAGGGGGCAAGGGTGCCGGGGAGCTGTTTTTT. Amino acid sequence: CASSTPGGKGAGELFF.

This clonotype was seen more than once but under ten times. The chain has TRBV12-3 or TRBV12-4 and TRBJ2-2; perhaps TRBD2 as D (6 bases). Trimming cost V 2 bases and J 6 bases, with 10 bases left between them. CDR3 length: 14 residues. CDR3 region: CASSLRRGSGELFF. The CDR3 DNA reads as TGTGCCAGCAGTTTAAGGAGGGGTTCCGGGGAGCTGTTTTTT.

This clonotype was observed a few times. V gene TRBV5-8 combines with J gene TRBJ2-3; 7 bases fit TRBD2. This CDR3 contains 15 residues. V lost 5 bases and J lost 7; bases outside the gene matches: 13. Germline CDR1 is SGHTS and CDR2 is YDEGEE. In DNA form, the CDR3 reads TGTGCCAGCAGACCCTCTAGCGGCCCTCCTTATACGCAGTATTTT. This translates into CASRPSSGPPYTQYF.

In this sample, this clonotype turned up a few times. This chain's CDR3 is CSVKEFVGTSGSSTDTQYF. In DNA form, the CDR3 reads TGCAGCGTGAAGGAATTTGTCGGGACTAGCGGCTCTAGCACAGATACGCAGTATTTT. The V and J genes are TRBV29-1 and TRBJ2-3; 11 bases agree with TRBD2. There are 19 residues in the CDR3. V was clipped by 6 bases and J by 0 bases; unmatched bases: 17. Germline values: CDR1 SQVTM, CDR2 ANQGSEA.

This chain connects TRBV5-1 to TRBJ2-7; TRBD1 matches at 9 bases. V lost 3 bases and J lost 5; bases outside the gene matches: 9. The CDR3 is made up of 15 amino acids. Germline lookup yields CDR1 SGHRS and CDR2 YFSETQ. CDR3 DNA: TGCGCCAGCAGCTCAACCGGGACAGGGCTGGACGAGCAGTACTTC. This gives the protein CASSSTGTGLDEQYF.

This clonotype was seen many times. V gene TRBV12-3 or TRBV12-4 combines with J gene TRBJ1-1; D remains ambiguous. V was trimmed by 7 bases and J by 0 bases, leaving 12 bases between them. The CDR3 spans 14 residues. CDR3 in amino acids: CASTHGELNTEAFF. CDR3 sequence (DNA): TGTGCCAGCACCCACGGGGAATTGAACACTGAAGCTTTCTTT.